This TCR beta chain is from a study of cytomegalovirus exposure and HLA in healthy donors (dated by TCRdb to 2016 to 2017). Background on the whole study: An earlier analysis of approximately 640 of the donors reported 250 to 350 Gb of sequence data and 120 million or so unique TCR beta sequences from 150 million to 200 million T cells. About 280 gigabases of sequencing data and 70 million to 100 million unique TCR sequences made up an early release that covered 500 to 700 HLA-typed donors. Of the 350 to 400 genotyped donors, around 81% fell in the genetic ancestry cluster associated with self-reported Caucasian donors. The aim of the study was to test whether cataloging public T cell receptors could identify signatures of past pathogen exposure. Using immunosequencing, the study profiled T cell repertoires from fewer than 850 subjects and related those repertoires to cytomegalovirus serostatus. Along with the approximately 620-subject first cohort, a separate validation cohort of around 110 different subjects was used. To predict cytomegalovirus infection status, the study combined high-throughput TCR immunosequencing, statistical association of individual TCRs with disease status, and machine learning. To study patterns of TCR occurrence, a later analysis re-analyzed previously published TCR beta repertoires from 700 or so donors and added high-resolution HLA genotyping. Rather than drawing on any new phenotypic data, the later analysis identified candidate immune exposures from TCR beta sequences and the way those sequences occurred across donors. An earlier analysis of 587 of the donors used high-throughput TCR beta sequencing to judge whether each TCR beta V gene segment behaved as functional or pseudogenic. Alongside the repertoire data, information on donor age, sex, ethnicity and CMV serostatus was compiled. Genome-wide SNP genotypes for about 60% of the 666 donors were used in a later genetic analysis, which treated that subset as a discovery cohort. All discovery cohort repertoires had been generated on a single sequencing platform. HLA typing covered class I and class II loci at four-digit resolution. Typing coverage differed by locus: A, B, C, DRB1 and DQB1 were typed in about 629-630 donors, DQA1 in 522, DPA1 in around 580, and DPB1 in 450 to 490. About five DR-DQ haplotypes were treated as single units for association and clustering because of strong linkage in the cohort. On average, 235,054 unique TCR beta nucleotide sequences were sequenced per donor among 350 to 400 genotyped donors of the cohort, with around 19% of those sequences being non-productive.

Library generation was performed with the immunoSEQ multiplex PCR assay. The multiplex PCR relied on a mix of 60 forward primers for TCR Vbeta segments and 13 reverse primers for TCR Jbeta segments. The CDR3 region of rearranged TCR beta genes was amplified from genomic DNA by a multiplex PCR assay. The Illumina HiSeq System was used to sequence the amplified TCR beta libraries as 87-base-pair reads. The authors' analysis ran thus. In a later analysis, some 80 million unique TCR beta chains were counted across the 690 or so repertoires, and roughly 11 million of these chains were shared by at least two donors. A nearest-neighbor algorithm error-corrected the raw reads and collapsed the reads into unique sequences, merging closely related sequences to remove PCR and sequencing errors. CDR3 sequences were aligned to IMGT reference sequences to assign V, D and J gene segments. For a sequence to be retained, a match of at least six nucleotides to both a V gene segment and a J gene segment was required. Rearrangements were called productive when the CDR3 lacked stop codons and stayed in frame with V and J; all others were non-productive. Following IMGT convention, CDR3 was defined as the stretch from the second conserved V-encoded cysteine up to the conserved J-encoded phenylalanine. In an earlier analysis of approximately 500 of the donors, sequences lacking an unambiguous match to a single V gene segment were excluded. An earlier analysis of roughly 590 of the donors called V segments functional above 56.7% productive rearrangements and segregating when the between-donor standard deviation exceeded 5%. To diagnose cytomegalovirus status from the catalog of TCR beta chain sequences, a statistical classification framework was built. A later analysis assigned V and J genes by comparing TCR nucleotide sequences with IMGT/GENE-DB human TR gene sequences. In a later analysis, CDR3 sequences and most-parsimonious VDJ recombination scenarios were assigned using the TCRdist pipeline. In a later analysis, each TCR beta chain was defined by its CDR3 amino acid sequence together with its V-gene family, and reads without a unique V-gene family were excluded. As a way to deal with suspected cross-contamination and a sequencing artifact, a later analysis dropped 450 to 600 nucleotide sequences that were highly shared and had low generation probability. In a later analysis, a clonal expansion index was calculated for each public chain from normalized within-repertoire ranks of inferred template counts. A later analysis computed generation probabilities with a VDJ recombination model fitted to out-of-frame rearrangements, and checked the results against IGoR. In a later analysis, TCR-TCR, TCR-HLA and TCR-CMV co-occurrence was scored with hypergeometric tests, and a repertoire-size bias correction was applied to TCR pairs. A later analysis estimated false discovery rates by permuting HLA or CMV assignments 20 times. In a later analysis, co-occurring TCRs were grouped using DBSCAN, and TCRdist sequence similarity was added for clustering within HLA-allele-positive subsets. For co-occurrence clustering, repertoires with fewer than 30,000 or more than 120,000 public chains were excluded, along with about five repertoires with anomalous nucleotide sharing. Here the immuneACCESS table is served through TCRdb, limited to in-frame sequences with V and J called. Missing clones are a known gap in these copies; in checked studies unresolved V genes cover under half, and the rest lacks a known reason. V, J and clone size were drawn from that table, and D and trimming were deduced from the DNA. Per the sample table, the count is tens of thousands of clones. Roughly 4% of the sample comes from the top ten.

Details on this clone: Its antigen is unknown. The sample carries other DNA sequences with the same CDR3.

Including the terminal cysteine and phenylalanine, the CDR3 comprises 13 residues. The kept DNA is CDR3 alone, 39 bases in frame from the first base. Unmatched junction bases come to 0, with V trimmed by 5 bases and J by 2 bases. CDR1 SEHNR and CDR2 FQNEAQ were looked up in the germline V gene (reference sequence). Findings and caveats that apply to the study as a whole: A later analysis found that TCR association rates varied across HLA loci, with DRB1 alleles showing the most associated TCRs and HLA-C alleles the fewest. When HLA alleles, especially DR and DQ, strongly co-occurred, TCR associations were difficult to assign to individual alleles. In the study, 164 TCR beta chains were listed as associated with cytomegalovirus. The only immune exposure information available for the cohort was CMV serostatus. Across donors, most TCR sequences were observed very rarely, whereas some public TCRs were present in many individuals. Broadly in line with IMGT annotations, most TCR beta V segments showed up in productive rearrangements about 87% or about 30% of the time in an earlier analysis of roughly 590 of the donors. Because some donors lacked HLA typing at each locus, the association tests relied only on the typed subset. V-gene and J-gene trimming of TCR beta chains was associated with a missense DCLRE1C variant in a later genetic analysis, and the association was replicated in an independent cohort. Specific HLA alleles were associated with 18,000 or so TCR beta sequences at a false discovery rate of 0.05 in a later analysis. It was suggested by the authors that the approach could potentially be generalized to other disease states and immunological phenotypes. Roughly uniform sequencing depth across donors was assumed in presence/absence analyses, although this assumption may not hold. A further reported finding was that TCR beta sequences accurately predicted the HLA-A and HLA-B alleles for most subjects in the first cohort. Several of the top co-occurrence clusters appeared to be linked to parvovirus B19, influenza, CMV and Epstein-Barr virus, according to a later analysis. A few of the identified cytomegalovirus-associated TCR beta chains were confirmed in vitro to be specific for cytomegalovirus antigens. Most CMV-associated TCR beta chains appeared to be HLA-restricted in a later analysis, and the HLA associations seemed to be driven largely by CMV exposure. The sequencing pipeline was judged likely to have produced a cluster of highly shared sequence variants as a technical artifact. In a later genetic analysis, fewer N-insertions in productive TCRs were reported among donors in an Asian-associated ancestry cluster than the approximately 670-donor mean. Some IMGT-functional V segments, including TRBV6-2 and TRBV6-3, could not be told apart with the 87-base-pair reads, so those segments were excluded. Because counts were too low, some 17 rarely observed V segments, including chromosome 9 orphons, were left out of the earlier analysis of 587 of the donors. This cohort had only TCR beta chains sequenced, and the lack of alpha or paired-chain data limited which features could be detected. Correlated functional status among segregating V segments might be attributable to linkage disequilibrium, but an unknown experimental factor could not be ruled out. The classifier was reported to diagnose cytomegalovirus status with high specificity and sensitivity in both the original and validation cohorts. In a later analysis, HLA-associated TCR beta chains showed more clonal expansion and lower generation probabilities than non-associated chains that were equally common.

The cohort consisted of 600 or so healthy bone marrow donors. At the time of sampling, all cohort members were nominally healthy, though unrecorded immune exposures were likely present. The donor was CMV seronegative and belonged to the group of over 350 seronegative cohort members. Every donor gave a peripheral blood sample, and the peripheral blood mononuclear cells from that sample were used for TCR beta sequencing. The Qiagen DNeasy Blood Extraction Kit was used to extract genomic DNA from the blood cell samples. The sequenced sample was PBMCs. The sequence joins TRBV7-9 to TRBJ2-7; TRBD2 fits 10 bases in the junction. The TCR comes from a male donor in good health and CMV-seronegative. The DNA sequence is TGTGCCAGCAGCAGCGGGAGGGCCTACGAGCAGTACTTC. Its translation is CASSSGRAYEQYF. The entire variable domain, with the stretches around the CDR3 drawn from the reference TRBV7-9 and TRBJ2-7 proteins, is DTGVSQNPRHKITKRGQNVTFRCDPISEHNRLYWYRQTLGQGPEFLTYFQNEAQLEKSRLLSDRFSAERPKGSFSTLEIQRTEQGDSAMYLCASSSGRAYEQYFGPGTRLTVT.